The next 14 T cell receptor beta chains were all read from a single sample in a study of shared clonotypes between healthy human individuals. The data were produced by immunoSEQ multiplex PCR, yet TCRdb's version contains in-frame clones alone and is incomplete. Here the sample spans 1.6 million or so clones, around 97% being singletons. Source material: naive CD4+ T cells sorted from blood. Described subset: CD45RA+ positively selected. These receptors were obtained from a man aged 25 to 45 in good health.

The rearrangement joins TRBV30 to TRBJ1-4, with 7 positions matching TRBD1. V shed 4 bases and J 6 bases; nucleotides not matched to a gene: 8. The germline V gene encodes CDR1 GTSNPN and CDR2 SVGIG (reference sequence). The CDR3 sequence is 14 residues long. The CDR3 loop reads CAWTGTASYEKLFF. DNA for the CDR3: TGTGCCTGGACCGGGACAGCCTCATATGAAAAACTGTTTTTT.

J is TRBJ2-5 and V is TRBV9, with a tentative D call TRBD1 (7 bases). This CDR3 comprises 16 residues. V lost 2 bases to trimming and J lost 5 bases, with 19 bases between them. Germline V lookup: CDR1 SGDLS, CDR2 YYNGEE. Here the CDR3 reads CASSVDGTPRGETQYF. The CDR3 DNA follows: TGTGCCAGCAGCGTTGACGGGACTCCCAGGGGGGAGACCCAGTACTTC.

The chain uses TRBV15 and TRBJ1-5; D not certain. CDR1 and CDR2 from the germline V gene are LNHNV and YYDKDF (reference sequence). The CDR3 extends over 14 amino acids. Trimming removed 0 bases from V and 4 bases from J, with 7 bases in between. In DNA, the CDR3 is TGTGCCACCAGCAGAGATAGGGCGAATCAGCCCCAGCATTTT. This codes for CATSRDRANQPQHF.

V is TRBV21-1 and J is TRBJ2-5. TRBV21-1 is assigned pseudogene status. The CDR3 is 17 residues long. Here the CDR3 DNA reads TGTGCCAGCACCTCGGGGGCCCGTGAGGGGCTCCAAGAGACCCAGTACTTC. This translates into CASTSGAREGLQETQYF.

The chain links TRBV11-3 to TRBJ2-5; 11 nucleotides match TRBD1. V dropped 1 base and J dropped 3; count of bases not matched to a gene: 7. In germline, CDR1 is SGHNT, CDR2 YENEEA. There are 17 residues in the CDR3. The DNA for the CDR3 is TGTGCCAGCAGCTTAGTTGAGTGGGACAGGGGGAAAGAGACCCAGTACTTC. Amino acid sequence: CASSLVEWDRGKETQYF.

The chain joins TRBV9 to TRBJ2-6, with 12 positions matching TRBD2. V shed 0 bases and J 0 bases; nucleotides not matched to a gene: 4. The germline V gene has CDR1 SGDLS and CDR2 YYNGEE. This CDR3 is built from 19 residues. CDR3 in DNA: TGTGCCAGCAGCGTAGATGCTAGCGGGAGGGGCTCTGGGGCCAACGTCCTGACTTTC. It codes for CASSVDASGRGSGANVLTF.

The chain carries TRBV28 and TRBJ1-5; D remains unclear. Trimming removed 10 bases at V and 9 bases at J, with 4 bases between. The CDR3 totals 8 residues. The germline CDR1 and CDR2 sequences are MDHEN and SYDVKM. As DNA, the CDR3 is TGTGCCACTGGGCCCCAGCATTTT. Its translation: CATGPQHF.

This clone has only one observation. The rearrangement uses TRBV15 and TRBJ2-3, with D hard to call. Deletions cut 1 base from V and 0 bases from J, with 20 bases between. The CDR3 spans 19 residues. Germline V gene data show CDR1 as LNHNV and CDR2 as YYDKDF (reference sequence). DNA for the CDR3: TGTGCCACCAGCAGAGTGCTCAGGAGCCCTATCTCTAGCACAGATACGCAGTATTTT. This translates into CATSRVLRSPISSTDTQYF. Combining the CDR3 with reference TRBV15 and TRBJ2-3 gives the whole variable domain DAMVIQNPRYQVTQFGKPVTLSCSQTLNHNVMYWYQQKSSQAPKLLFHYYDKDFNNEADTPDNFQSRRPNTSFCFLDIRSPGLGDTAMYLCATSRVLRSPISSTDTQYFGPGTRLTVL.

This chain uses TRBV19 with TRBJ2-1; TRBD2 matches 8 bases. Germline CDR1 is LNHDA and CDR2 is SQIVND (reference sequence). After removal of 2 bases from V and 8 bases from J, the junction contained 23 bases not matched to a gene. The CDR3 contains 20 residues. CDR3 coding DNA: TGTGCCAGTAGTATATCTCGGACTAGCTGGGAGGGTTTTTGGGGTGATGAGCAGTTCTTC. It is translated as CASSISRTSWEGFWGDEQFF.

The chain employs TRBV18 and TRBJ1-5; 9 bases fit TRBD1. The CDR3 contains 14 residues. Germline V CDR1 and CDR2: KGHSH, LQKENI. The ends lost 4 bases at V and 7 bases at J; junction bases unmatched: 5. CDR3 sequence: CASSQGQGIQPQHF. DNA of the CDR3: TGTGCCAGCTCACAAGGACAGGGGATACAGCCCCAGCATTTT.

Here the CDR3 reads CASSLSGTDNYGYTF. The CDR3 DNA follows: TGTGCCAGCAGTTTATCGGGGACAGATAACTATGGCTACACCTTC. This chain connects TRBV27 to TRBJ1-2, with TRBD1 matching 7 bases. Looked up from germline, CDR1 is MNHEY and CDR2 is SMNVEV (reference sequence). V was pared by 0 bases and J by 1 base, with 2 bases of the junction left unmatched. The CDR3 sequence is 15 residues long.

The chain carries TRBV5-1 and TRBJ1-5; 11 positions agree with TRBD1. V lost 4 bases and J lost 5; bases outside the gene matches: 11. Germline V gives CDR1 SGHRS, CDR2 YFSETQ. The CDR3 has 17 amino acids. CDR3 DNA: TGCGCCAGCAGCCCGGGGACAGGGGGTATTATAGATCAGCCCCAGCATTTT. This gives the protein CASSPGTGGIIDQPQHF.

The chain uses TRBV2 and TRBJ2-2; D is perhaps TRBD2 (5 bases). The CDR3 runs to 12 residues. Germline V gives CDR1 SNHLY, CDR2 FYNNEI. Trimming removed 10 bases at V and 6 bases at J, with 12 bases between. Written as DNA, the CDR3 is TGTGCCAACGCACGGGGTTCCGGGGAGCTGTTTTTT. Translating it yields CANARGSGELFF.

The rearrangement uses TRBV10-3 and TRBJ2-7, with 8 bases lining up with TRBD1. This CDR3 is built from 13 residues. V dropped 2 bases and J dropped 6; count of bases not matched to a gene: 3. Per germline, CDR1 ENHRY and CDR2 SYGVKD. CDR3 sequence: CAISEGRGLEQYF. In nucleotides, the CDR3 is TGTGCCATCAGTGAGGGCAGGGGGCTCGAGCAGTACTTC.